A selection of T cell receptor beta chains follows, all from one sample in a study of blood T cell repertoires in COVID-19. Measured with immunoSEQ multiplex PCR; TCRdb has only the in-frame clones, and not every one. The sample contains around 100,000 clones, about 89% of which appear only once. Sequenced sample: peripheral blood. The receptor set was obtained from a man aged 50 to 59 with active COVID-19. The CDR3 runs from the conserved cysteine through the conserved F or W. The order of the fields is J gene, V gene, clone size, D gene, CDR3 protein, CDR3 DNA. A D gene is named only where the DNA matches it firmly. Clone size, where shown, is once, few, many, or a class for clones that have expanded.

TRBJ1-2 | TRBV7-9 | NA | NA | CASGGGRNYGYTF | TGTGCCAGCGGGGGAGGGCGGAACTATGGCTACACCTTC
TRBJ2-1 | TRBV10-1 | NA | NA | CASSEHRGEDPYNEQFF | TGCGCCAGCAGTGAGCATAGAGGGGAGGACCCCTACAATGAGCAGTTCTTC
TRBJ1-5 | TRBV28 | NA | TRBD1 | CASSLRQGASNQPQHF | TGTGCCAGCAGTTTACGACAGGGGGCTAGTAATCAGCCCCAGCATTTT
TRBJ1-2 | TRBV2 | NA | NA | CASSEGRRVGGYTF | TGTGCCAGCAGTGAAGGGCGCAGGGTTGGGGGCTACACCTTC
TRBJ2-1 | TRBV7-9 | NA | TRBD1 | CASSGGRQGPYNEQFF | TGTGCCAGCAGCGGGGGAAGACAGGGCCCCTACAATGAGCAGTTCTTC
TRBJ1-2 | TRBV5-6 | NA | NA | CASSLVQADYGYTF | TGTGCCAGCAGCTTGGTGCAGGCAGACTATGGCTACACCTTC
TRBJ2-1 | TRBV11-2 | once | TRBD2 | CASSLGGLARLYNEQFF | TGTGCCAGCAGCTTAGGGGGACTAGCGAGACTCTACAATGAGCAGTTCTTC
TRBJ1-4 | TRBV6-5 | once | NA | CASRSTATNEKLFF | TGTGCCAGTCGCTCGACAGCAACTAATGAAAAACTGTTTTTT
TRBJ1-1 | TRBV14 | NA | NA | CASSQELGRGGAFF | TGTGCCAGCAGCCAAGAATTAGGCCGCGGGGGAGCTTTCTTT
TRBJ1-1 | TRBV7-9 | NA | NA | CASSLARRNTEAFF | TGTGCCAGCAGCTTAGCGCGAAGGAACACTGAAGCTTTCTTT
TRBJ2-1 | TRBV29-1 | NA | TRBD2 | CSGAGGPSYNEQFF | TGCAGCGGGGCGGGAGGGCCCTCCTACAATGAGCAGTTCTTC
TRBJ1-5 | TRBV19 | NA | NA | CASRTTGWDQPQHF | TGTGCCAGTAGGACAACAGGGTGGGATCAGCCCCAGCATTTT
TRBJ2-3 | TRBV7-3 | NA | NA | CASSRGTAASTDTQYF | TGTGCCAGCAGTCGCGGGACAGCAGCTAGCACAGATACGCAGTATTTT
TRBJ2-1 | TRBV2 | NA | TRBD2 | CASSDLAASFREQFF | TGTGCCAGCAGTGACCTAGCGGCATCCTTTCGAGAGCAGTTCTTC
TRBJ2-1 | TRBV5-5 | once | TRBD2 | CASSWGTTYNEQFF | TGTGCCAGCAGCTGGGGGACTACCTACAATGAGCAGTTCTTC
TRBJ2-5 | TRBV11-2 | NA | NA | CASSLVWTATQETQYF | TGTGCCAGCAGCTTAGTTTGGACAGCTACTCAAGAGACCCAGTACTTC
TRBJ2-5 | TRBV5-5 | NA | TRBD2 | CASSLGQGGLAFKETQYF | TGTGCCAGCAGCTTGGGGCAGGGGGGACTAGCGTTCAAAGAGACCCAGTACTTC
TRBJ1-2 | TRBV19 | NA | NA | CASSYMGEGDYGYTF | TGTGCCAGTAGCTATATGGGGGAGGGGGACTATGGCTACACCTTC
TRBJ2-1 | TRBV5-4 | NA | TRBD2 | CASSHKRESYNEQFF | TGTGCCAGCAGCCATAAGCGGGAGTCCTACAATGAGCAGTTCTTC
TRBJ2-5 | TRBV30 | NA | NA | CAWSVTNGKETQYF | TGTGCCTGGAGTGTCACGAACGGGAAAGAGACCCAGTACTTC
TRBJ1-2 | TRBV3-1/TRBV3-2 | NA | TRBD1 | CASSSEWDRRMIRYTF | TGTGCCAGCAGCTCGGAGTGGGACAGGAGGATGATCCGCTACACCTTC
TRBJ1-1 | TRBV24-1 | NA | TRBD1 | CATSDGRQGYTEAFF | TGTGCCACCAGTGACGGCAGACAGGGGTACACTGAAGCTTTCTTT
TRBJ1-4 | TRBV3-1/TRBV3-2 | NA | NA | CASSQVRSGGREKLFF | TGTGCCAGCAGCCAAGTAAGGTCGGGGGGGCGTGAAAAACTGTTTTTT